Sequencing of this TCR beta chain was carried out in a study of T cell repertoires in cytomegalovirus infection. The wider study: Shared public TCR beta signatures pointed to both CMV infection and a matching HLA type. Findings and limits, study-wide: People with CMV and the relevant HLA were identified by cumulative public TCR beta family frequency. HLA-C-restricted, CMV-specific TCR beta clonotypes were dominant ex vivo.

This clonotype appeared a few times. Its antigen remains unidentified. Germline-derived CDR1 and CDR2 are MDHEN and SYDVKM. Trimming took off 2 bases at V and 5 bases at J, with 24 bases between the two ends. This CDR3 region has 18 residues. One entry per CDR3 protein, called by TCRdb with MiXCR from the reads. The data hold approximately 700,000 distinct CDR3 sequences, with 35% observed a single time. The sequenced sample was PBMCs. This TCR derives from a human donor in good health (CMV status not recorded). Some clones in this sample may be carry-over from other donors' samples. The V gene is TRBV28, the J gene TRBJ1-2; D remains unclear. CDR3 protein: CASSLVRFDMVPPYGYTF. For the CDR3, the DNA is TGTGCCAGCAGTTTAGTCAGGTTCGATATGGTCCCACCATATGGCTACACCTTC.